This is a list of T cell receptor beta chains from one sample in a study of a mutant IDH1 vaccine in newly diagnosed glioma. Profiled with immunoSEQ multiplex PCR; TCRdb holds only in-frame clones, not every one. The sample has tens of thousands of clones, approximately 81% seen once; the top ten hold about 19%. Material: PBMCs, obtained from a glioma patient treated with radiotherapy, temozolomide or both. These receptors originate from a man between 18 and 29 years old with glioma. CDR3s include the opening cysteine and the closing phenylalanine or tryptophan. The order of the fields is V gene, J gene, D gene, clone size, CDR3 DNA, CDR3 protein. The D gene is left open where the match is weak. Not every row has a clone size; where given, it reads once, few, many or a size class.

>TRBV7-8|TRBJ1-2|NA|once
TGTGCCAGCAGCTCAGGGTCCCTAGGTTATGGCTACACCTTC
CASSSGSLGYGYTF
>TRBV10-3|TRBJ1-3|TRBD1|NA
TGTGCCATCAGAGCACAGGGGCTTGGAAACACCATATATTTT
CAIRAQGLGNTIYF
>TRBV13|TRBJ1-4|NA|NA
TGTGCCAGCAGCCCCCCCATGACAGAAAAACTGTTTTTT
CASSPPMTEKLFF
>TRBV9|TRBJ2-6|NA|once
TGTGCCAGCAGCGTAGGAGTAAGGATTATAAGCTCTGGGGCCAACGTCCTGACTTTC
CASSVGVRIISSGANVLTF
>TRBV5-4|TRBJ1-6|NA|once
TGTGCCAGCAGCGGGACGGATTCACCCCTCCACTTT
CASSGTDSPLHF
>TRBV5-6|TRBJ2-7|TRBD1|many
TGTGCCAGCAGCTCTGAGGACAGGGTCTACGAGCAGTACTTC
CASSSEDRVYEQYF
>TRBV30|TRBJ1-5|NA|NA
TGTGCCTGGAGTGTAGGAGGAGTTTCAAATCAGCCCCAGCATTTT
CAWSVGGVSNQPQHF
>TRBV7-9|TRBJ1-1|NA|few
TGTGCCAGCAGCTTAAACAGGAACACTGAAGCTTTCTTT
CASSLNRNTEAFF
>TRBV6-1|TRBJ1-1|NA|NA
TGTGCCAGCAGTCCCGACGGTAACACTGAAGCTTTCTTT
CASSPDGNTEAFF
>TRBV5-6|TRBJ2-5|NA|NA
TGTGCCAGCGCGAATTCCAAGGAGACCCAGTACTTC
CASANSKETQYF
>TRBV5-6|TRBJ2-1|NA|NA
TGTGCCAGCAGCAACGACCCCTTCGCCACAAATGAGCAGTTCTTC
CASSNDPFATNEQFF
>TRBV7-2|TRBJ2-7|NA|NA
TGTGCCAGCAGCTTACACAGTACCTACGAGCAGTACTTC
CASSLHSTYEQYF
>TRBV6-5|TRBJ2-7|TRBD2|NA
TGTGCCACCGCGGGTCTAGCGGGGACCTACGAGCAGTACTTC
CATAGLAGTYEQYF
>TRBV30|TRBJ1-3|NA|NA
TGTGCCTGGAGTATAGGTACCCCTGGAAACACCATATATTTT
CAWSIGTPGNTIYF
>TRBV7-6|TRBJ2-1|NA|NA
TGTGCCAGCAGCTTAGCTGGGTACTTGAATGAGCAGTTCTTC
CASSLAGYLNEQFF
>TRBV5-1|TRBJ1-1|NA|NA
TGCGCCAGCAGCGCCTCCGGGACAAAGAGAGTAAGCACTGAAGCTTTCTTT
CASSASGTKRVSTEAFF
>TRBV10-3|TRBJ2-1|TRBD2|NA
TGTGCCATCAGAAGCGGGAGCGGGAATGAGCAGTTCTTC
CAIRSGSGNEQFF
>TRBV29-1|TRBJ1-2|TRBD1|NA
TGCAGCGTTAGCAGTGGACAGGGGGCGCCCGGCTATGGCTACACCTTC
CSVSSGQGAPGYGYTF
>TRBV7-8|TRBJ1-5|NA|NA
TGTGCCAGCAGCTTAGCGCTTAGGGTTCATCAGCCCCAGCATTTT
CASSLALRVHQPQHF
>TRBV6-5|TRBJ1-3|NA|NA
TGTGCCACAAGGGGAGGGTCAGGCGCTGGAAACACCATATATTTT
CATRGGSGAGNTIYF
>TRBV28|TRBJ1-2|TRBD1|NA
TGTGCCAGCACCATAGGGCAGGGGGCGGTCTATGGCTACACCTTC
CASTIGQGAVYGYTF
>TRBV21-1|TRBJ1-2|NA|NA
TGTGCCAGCAGCAAAGGTCGTCGGGGCAGGAACTACACCTTC
CASSKGRRGRNYTF
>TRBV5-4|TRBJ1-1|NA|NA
TGTGCCAGCAGCTTGAACCTTAACACTGAAGCTTTCTTT
CASSLNLNTEAFF
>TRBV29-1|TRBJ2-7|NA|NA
TGCAGCGTTGTGGGCCAGGGTAGGAACGAGCAGTACTTC
CSVVGQGRNEQYF
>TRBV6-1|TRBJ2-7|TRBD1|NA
TGTGCCAGCAACCGGGACAGAGCCTACGAGCAGTACTTC
CASNRDRAYEQYF
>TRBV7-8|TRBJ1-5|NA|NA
TGTGCCAGCAGCTTAAGGCGGTTGGGAAGGGACATCAATCAGCCCCAGCATTTT
CASSLRRLGRDINQPQHF
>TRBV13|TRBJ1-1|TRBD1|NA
TGTGCCAGCAGCTCAGACAGGGGGGAGGCGAACACTGAAGCTTTCTTT
CASSSDRGEANTEAFF
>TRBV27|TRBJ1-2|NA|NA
TGTGCCAGCAGTTTAGAATATTCCAGGACAAGGGATGGCTACACCTTC
CASSLEYSRTRDGYTF
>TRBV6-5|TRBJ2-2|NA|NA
TGTGCCAGCAGTTACTCGGTTACCGGGGAGCTGTTTTTT
CASSYSVTGELFF
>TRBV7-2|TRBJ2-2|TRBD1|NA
TGTGCCAGCAGCCCGGACAGGGAGAACACCGGGGAGCTGTTTTTT
CASSPDRENTGELFF
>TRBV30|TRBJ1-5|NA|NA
TGTGCCTGGACCCAGGGACCAGTTAGCAATCAGCCCCAGCATTTT
CAWTQGPVSNQPQHF
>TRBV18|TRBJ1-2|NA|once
TGTGCCAGCTCACGCACGGACACCTCATCGAGGGATGGCTACACCTTC
CASSRTDTSSRDGYTF
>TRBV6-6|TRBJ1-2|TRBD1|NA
TGTGCCAGCAGTCCGGGACAGGGGATCGTTAACTATGGCTACACCTTC
CASSPGQGIVNYGYTF
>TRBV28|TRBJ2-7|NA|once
TGTGCCAGCAGTTTATCAATTGGCTACGAGCAGTACTTC
CASSLSIGYEQYF
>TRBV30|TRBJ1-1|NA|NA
TGTGCCTGGAGTTTAGCCGGGACGGTGAACACTGAAGCTTTCTTT
CAWSLAGTVNTEAFF
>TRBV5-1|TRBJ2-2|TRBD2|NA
TGCGCCAGCAGCATACGGACTAGCGGGGGTGGTGCCGGGGAGCTGTTTTTT
CASSIRTSGGGAGELFF
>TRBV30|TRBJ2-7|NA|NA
TGTGCCTGGAGTGTAAGAGCGGCAGGGAACTACGAGCAGTACTTC
CAWSVRAAGNYEQYF
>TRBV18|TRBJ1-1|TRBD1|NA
TGTGCCAGCTCACCACTTGGACAGGGCACTGAAGCTTTCTTT
CASSPLGQGTEAFF
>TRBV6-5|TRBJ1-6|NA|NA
TGTGCCAGCAGGAAGGGCGTCTCACCCCTCCACTTT
CASRKGVSPLHF
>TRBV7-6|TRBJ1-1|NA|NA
TGTGCCAGCAGCTTACCCATCGACGAGAACACTGAAGCTTTCTTT
CASSLPIDENTEAFF
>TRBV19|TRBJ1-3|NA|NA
TGTGCCAGTACCGAGAATGGGTTTGGAAACACCATATATTTT
CASTENGFGNTIYF
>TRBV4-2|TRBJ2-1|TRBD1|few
TGTGCCAGCAGCGGACAGGGGGCGGGTGAGCAGTTCTTC
CASSGQGAGEQFF
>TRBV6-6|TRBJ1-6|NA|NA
TGTGCCAGCATCGACAGACTCGGACTTAATTCACCCCTCCACTTT
CASIDRLGLNSPLHF
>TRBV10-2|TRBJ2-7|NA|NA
TGCGCCAGCAGGGACGGACAGACCTACGAGCAGTACTTC
CASRDGQTYEQYF